These 30 T cell receptor beta chains share one sample of origin, sequenced in a study of T cells expressing NK-cell markers. With the 5' RACE reads reprocessed, TCRdb shows one record per CDR3 protein and no DNA. This table holds roughly 450,000 distinct CDR3 sequences. The source material was blood T cells: a sorted CD56 or NKG2C T cell subset, CD4+ or CD8+ T cells, or bulk PBMC T cells (not recorded which). The receptors shown here come from a woman aged 50 to 65 in good health.

The rearrangement uses TRBV7-9 and TRBJ2-3; TCRdb outputs TRBD2, but without DNA this stays unchecked. This CDR3 is built from 18 residues. Per the germline V gene, CDR1 is SEHNR and CDR2 is FQNEAQ (reference sequence). The CDR3 sequence: CASSLGSRQREGADTQYF.

V usage is TRBV12-3 or TRBV12-4 and J usage is TRBJ1-2; lacking DNA, the TRBD1 call made by TCRdb goes unchecked. The CDR3 runs to 14 residues. This CDR3 reads CASSFTGGGGGYTF.

The V call is TRBV5-1, the J call TRBJ2-1; without DNA, the TCRdb call of TRBD1 cannot be checked. This CDR3 is 16 amino acids long. Germline V gene sequence: CDR1 SGHRS, CDR2 YFSETQ. CDR3 in amino acids: CASREGGAASYNEQFF.

The rearrangement joins TRBV5-1 to TRBJ2-7; TCRdb reports TRBD1, a call that lacks DNA to check it against. This CDR3 is 15 amino acids long. In germline, CDR1 is SGHRS, CDR2 YFSETQ. The CDR3 reads CASSLDTGQGWEQYF.

V usage is TRBV12-3 or TRBV12-4 and J usage is TRBJ2-7; TCRdb reports TRBD1, a call that lacks DNA to check it against. This CDR3 has 16 residues. CDR3: CASSQPPGGSSYEQYF.

This chain joins TRBV14 and TRBJ2-3; TCRdb's D call of TRBD1 is untestable without DNA. Germline V CDR1 and CDR2: SGHDN, FVKESK. The CDR3 has 15 residues. The chain's CDR3 is CASSQELAPTDTQYF.

V usage is TRBV27 and J usage is TRBJ2-7. The CDR3 is made up of 15 amino acids. Germline loops: CDR1 MNHEY, CDR2 SMNVEV (reference sequence). Here the CDR3 reads CASSSITQGPYEQYF.

The CDR3 sequence is CASSLRAVPLYNEQFF. This rearrangement joins TRBV28 to TRBJ2-1; lacking DNA, the TRBD2 call made by TCRdb goes unchecked. The germline gives CDR1 MDHEN, CDR2 SYDVKM. The CDR3 consists of 16 residues.

The chain links TRBV12-3 or TRBV12-4 to TRBJ1-3. The CDR3 has 15 residues. The CDR3 loop reads CASSLPGLQGNTIYF.

The chain combines TRBV20-1 with TRBJ2-7; lacking DNA, the TRBD2 call made by TCRdb goes unchecked. Germline V gene sequence: CDR1 DFQATT, CDR2 SNEGSKA (reference sequence). The CDR3 length is 14 residues. Here the CDR3 reads CSARASTGGPVQYF.

The chain has TRBV12-3 or TRBV12-4 and TRBJ1-5. CDR3 length: 14 residues. The chain's CDR3 is CASSPGLINQPQHF.

The rearrangement links TRBV7-9 to TRBJ2-5; there is no DNA to check the TCRdb D call of TRBD2. The germline V gene has CDR1 SEHNR and CDR2 FQNEAQ (reference sequence). The CDR3 is 17 residues long. CDR3 in amino acids: CASSSKAGGHNQETQYF.

V gene TRBV12-3 or TRBV12-4 combines with J gene TRBJ2-1; TCRdb gives TRBD1 as the D gene, but with no DNA this cannot be confirmed. The CDR3 runs 12 residues. CDR3: CASSPPGGRQFF.

CDR3 amino acids: CSARAALAGVNEQFF. The chain links TRBV20-1 to TRBJ2-1; absent DNA, TCRdb's TRBD2 call cannot be checked. Germline V CDR1 and CDR2: DFQATT, SNEGSKA (reference sequence). The CDR3 is made up of 15 amino acids.

The chain has TRBV10-2 and TRBJ2-5. CDR1 WSHSY and CDR2 SAAADI come from the germline V gene. The CDR3 length is 17 residues. The CDR3: CASSETKNLKIVETQYF.

The chain couples TRBV27 to TRBJ2-3; no DNA is available, so the TRBD1 call from TCRdb remains unchecked. Germline V gives CDR1 MNHEY, CDR2 SMNVEV (reference sequence). The CDR3 spans 15 residues. CDR3 protein: CASSFDRVGTDTQYF.

The chain is built from TRBV5-1 and TRBJ2-1; TCRdb outputs TRBD2, but without DNA this stays unchecked. Germline-derived CDR1 and CDR2 are SGHRS and YFSETQ. There are 18 residues in the CDR3. CDR3 sequence reads: CASSLGLAGWSSYNEQFF.

The rearrangement links TRBV7-9 to TRBJ2-1; lacking DNA, the TRBD1 call made by TCRdb goes unchecked. CDR3 size: 13 residues. In germline, CDR1 is SEHNR, CDR2 FQNEAQ (reference sequence). The CDR3 protein is CASSPGALNEQFF.

The V call is TRBV20-1, the J call TRBJ2-7; TCRdb's D gene call, TRBD1, goes unchecked for lack of DNA. Germline values: CDR1 DFQATT, CDR2 SNEGSKA (reference sequence). The CDR3 covers 15 residues. This CDR3 reads CSARDIRGGPYEQYF.

This chain links TRBV29-1 with TRBJ2-1; TCRdb's D call of TRBD1 is untestable without DNA. Germline CDR1 is SQVTM and CDR2 is ANQGSEA. The CDR3 has 14 residues. The CDR3 reads CSLNTGGSGNEQFF.

V is TRBV12-3 or TRBV12-4 and J is TRBJ2-1; TCRdb gives TRBD2 as the D gene, but with no DNA this cannot be confirmed. The CDR3 has 13 residues. CDR3 sequence reads: CASTHPSKNEQFF.

This chain connects TRBV6-2 or TRBV6-3 to TRBJ2-2. CDR1 is MNHEY, CDR2 SVGEGT, per germline. There are 16 residues in the CDR3. CDR3 loop: CASSYFGRTNTGELFF.

The V gene is TRBV11-2, the J gene TRBJ2-1. Germline V lookup: CDR1 SGHAT, CDR2 FQNNGV. The CDR3 totals 13 residues. The chain's CDR3 is CASSFSRIDEQFF.

V usage is TRBV7-9 and J usage is TRBJ2-4; TCRdb outputs TRBD1, but without DNA this stays unchecked. Per the germline V gene, CDR1 is SEHNR and CDR2 is FQNEAQ (reference sequence). This CDR3 contains 12 residues. The CDR3 loop reads CASSPTGNNFYF.

The CDR3 region is CASSVPPSGRNSNEQFF. The chain is built from TRBV10-2 and TRBJ2-1; TCRdb proposes TRBD2, but this gene call is untestable without DNA. The CDR3 length is 17 residues. CDR1 and CDR2 from the germline V gene are WSHSY and SAAADI.

V and J are TRBV9 and TRBJ2-1. Germline loops: CDR1 SGDLS, CDR2 YYNGEE. This CDR3 region has 15 residues. CDR3 amino acids: CASSVFDRGNNEQFF.

J is TRBJ2-4 and V is TRBV4-1; lacking DNA, the TRBD1 call made by TCRdb goes unchecked. Germline lookup yields CDR1 MGHRA and CDR2 YSYEKL. The CDR3 contains 16 residues. This chain's CDR3 is CASSQVGTGAKNIQYF.

The chain combines TRBV5-1 with TRBJ2-5; without DNA, the TCRdb call of TRBD1 cannot be checked. This CDR3 comprises 16 residues. CDR1 and CDR2 (germline): SGHRS, YFSETQ. The chain's CDR3 is CASSYYLGGQQETQYF.

The chain employs TRBV6-5 and TRBJ2-1; the D gene TCRdb calls, TRBD1, cannot be checked with no DNA. CDR3 size: 15 residues. From germline, CDR1 is MNHEY and CDR2 SVGAGI. The CDR3 region is CASSLGAGPHNEQFF.

V is TRBV20-1 and J is TRBJ2-5. The CDR3 is 12 residues long. Germline values: CDR1 DFQATT, CDR2 SNEGSKA (reference sequence). Here the CDR3 reads CSASRQQETQYF.